The 4 T cell receptor beta chains reported below all come from one sample, sequenced in a study of molecular identifiers for immune sequencing clone quantification. TCRdb called the PCR reads again in MiXCR, with one record for every CDR3 protein. Altogether over 600,000 distinct CDR3 sequences are present, approximately 20% being singletons, with the ten largest covering roughly 0.9%. The sequenced material came from naive CD8+ T cells from blood, with Jurkat cell RNA spiked in. Subset indicated: FACS-sorted CD8+CD4-CCR7+CD45RA+ naive T cells. These TCRs come from a human donor in good health. Some libraries in this study had Jurkat cell RNA spiked in.

This clonotype was picked up many times. V and J are TRBV12-3 or TRBV12-4 and TRBJ2-3, with 7 bases matching TRBD1. The ends lost 3 bases at V and 2 bases at J; junction bases unmatched: 5. The CDR3 sequence is 15 residues long. DNA of the CDR3: TGTGCCAGCAGTTTCACAGGGGAGTTCACAGATACGCAGTATTTT. It specifies CASSFTGEFTDTQYF.

This clonotype was seen more than once but under ten times. V usage is TRBV5-6 and J usage is TRBJ1-3; the D gene is possibly TRBD1 (5 bases). The CDR3 consists of 18 residues. V was cut by 0 bases and J by 2 bases, with 18 bases left in between. Germline loops: CDR1 SGHDT, CDR2 YYEEEE. In DNA, the CDR3 is TGTGCCAGCAGCTTGGACAGGCCCAAGGGTCCGGCTGGAAACACCATATATTTT. Its protein product is CASSLDRPKGPAGNTIYF. Full variable domain (missing parts from reference TRBV5-6 and TRBJ1-3): DAGVTQSPTHLIKTRGQQVTLRCSPKSGHDTVSWYQQALGQGPQFIFQYYEEEERQRGNFPDRFSGHQFPNYSSELNVNALLLGDSALYLCASSLDRPKGPAGNTIYFGEGSWLTVV.

This clonotype was counted many times. The rearrangement links TRBV18 to TRBJ2-3; D uncertain. Germline CDR1 and CDR2: KGHSH and LQKENI. The CDR3 totals 13 residues. V was clipped by 0 bases and J by 6 bases, with 7 bases between them. The CDR3 sequence is CASSPPAADTQYF. CDR3 nucleotide sequence: TGTGCCAGCTCACCACCTGCAGCGGATACGCAGTATTTT.

The V gene is TRBV9, the J gene TRBJ1-1; 9 bases align to TRBD1. V was clipped by 3 bases and J by 3 bases; unmatched bases: 9. The CDR3 length is 16 residues. Germline assignment: CDR1 SGDLS and CDR2 YYNGEE. DNA of the CDR3: TGTGCCAGCAGCGCCGGGACAGGGTTTAAATACACTGAAGCTTTCTTT. Protein sequence: CASSAGTGFKYTEAFF.